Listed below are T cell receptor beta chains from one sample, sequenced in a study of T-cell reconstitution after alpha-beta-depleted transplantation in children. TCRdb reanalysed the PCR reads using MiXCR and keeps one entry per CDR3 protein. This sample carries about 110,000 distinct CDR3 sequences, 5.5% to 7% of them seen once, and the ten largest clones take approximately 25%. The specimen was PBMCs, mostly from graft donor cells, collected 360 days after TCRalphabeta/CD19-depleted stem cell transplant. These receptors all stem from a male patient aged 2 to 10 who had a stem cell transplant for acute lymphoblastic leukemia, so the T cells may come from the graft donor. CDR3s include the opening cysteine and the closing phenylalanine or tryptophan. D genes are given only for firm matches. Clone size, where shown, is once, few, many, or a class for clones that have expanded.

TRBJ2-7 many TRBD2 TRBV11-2 TGTGCCAGCAGCTTAGAAGGCGGGAGCGGTCACGAGCAGTACTTC CASSLEGGSGHEQYF
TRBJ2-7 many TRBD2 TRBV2 TGTGCCAGCACCGCACTAGCGGGAGATTCCTACGAGCAGTACTTC CASTALAGDSYEQYF
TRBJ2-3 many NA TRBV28 TGTGCCAGCACCCAGGGCCTACTTTTCCCAGATACGCAGTATTTT CASTQGLLFPDTQYF
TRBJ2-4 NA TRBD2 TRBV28 TGTGCCAGCAGTTTATCGGGTAGCGGGAGACGGGGCATTCAGTACTTC CASSLSGSGRRGIQYF
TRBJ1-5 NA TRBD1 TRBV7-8 TGTGCCAGCAGCCCGAGGACAGGGCTCAATCAGCCCCAGCATTTT CASSPRTGLNQPQHF
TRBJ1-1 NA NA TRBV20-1 TGCAGTGCACGGGCGGGGCTGAACACTGAAGCTTTCTTT CSARAGLNTEAFF
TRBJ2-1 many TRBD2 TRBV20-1 TGCAGTGCCTCCCGACTAGCGGAGAGGGTCTACAATGAGCAGTTCTTC CSASRLAERVYNEQFF
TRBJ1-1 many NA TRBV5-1 TGCGCCAGCAGCTTGAAACAGGGAGGAACTGAAGCTTTCTTT CASSLKQGGTEAFF
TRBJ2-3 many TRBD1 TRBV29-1 TGCAGCGTTACCGGGACAGGGGTAGCAGATACGCAGTATTTT CSVTGTGVADTQYF
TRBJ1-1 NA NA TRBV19 TGTGCCAGTAGTATGGGGACATCGAACACTGAAGCTTTCTTT CASSMGTSNTEAFF
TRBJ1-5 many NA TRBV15 TGTGCCACCAGCAGAGTCCGGGACAGCAATCAGCCCCAGCATTTT CATSRVRDSNQPQHF
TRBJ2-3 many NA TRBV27 TGTGCCAGCAGTCCCGGGGCCTGGGATACGCAGTATTTT CASSPGAWDTQYF
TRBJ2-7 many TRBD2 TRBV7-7 TGTGCTAGCAGCCCAGGGACTAGCGGTTCTTCCTACGAGCAGTACTTC CASSPGTSGSSYEQYF
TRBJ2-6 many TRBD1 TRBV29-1 TGCAGCGTTGCCGGGACAGCCTTCTCTGGGGCCAACGTCCTGACTTTC CSVAGTAFSGANVLTF
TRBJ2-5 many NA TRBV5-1 TGCGCCAGCAGCCCGCCTGGCGGTGCGTACCAAGAGACCCAGTACTTC CASSPPGGAYQETQYF
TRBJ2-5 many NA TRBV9 TGTGCCAGCAGCCCCCAGCCTAGGGGTGAGACCCAGTACTTC CASSPQPRGETQYF
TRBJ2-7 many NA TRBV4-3 TGCGCCAGCAGCCAAGATGGGATGACCTACGAGCAGTACTTC CASSQDGMTYEQYF